These 25 T cell receptor beta chains came from one sample sequenced in a study of blood T cell repertoires in COVID-19. TCRdb's copy holds only in-frame clones and misses some; the assay was immunoSEQ multiplex PCR. The sample has around 40,000 clones; roughly 94% are singletons. Sequencing input: peripheral blood. The receptors here all came from a human donor with active COVID-19. The donor label of this sample is uncertain.

J is TRBJ2-7 and V is TRBV19, with TRBD2 as a possible D gene (5 bases). From germline, CDR1 is LNHDA and CDR2 SQIVND (reference sequence). The CDR3 extends over 12 amino acids. V lost 2 bases, J lost 3 bases, and 5 bases lay in between. The CDR3: CASSIRGYEQYF. The CDR3 bases are TGTGCCAGTAGTATACGGGGCTACGAGCAGTACTTC. The entire variable domain, with the rest obtained from reference TRBV19 and TRBJ2-7, is as follows: DGGITQSPKYLFRKEGQNVTLSCEQNLNHDAMYWYRQDPGQGLRLIYYSQIVNDFQKGDIAEGYSVSREKKESFPLTVTSAQKNPTAFYLCASSIRGYEQYFGPGTRLTVT.

The chain carries TRBV25-1 and TRBJ2-1; 8 positions agree with TRBD1. The trim removed 5 bases at V and 2 bases at J, leaving 8 bases unmatched. The CDR3 extends over 16 amino acids. Germline assignment: CDR1 MGHDK and CDR2 SYGVNS. CDR3 amino acids: CASSFTGGKTYNEQFF. In DNA form, the CDR3 reads TGTGCCAGCAGTTTTACAGGGGGAAAAACCTACAATGAGCAGTTCTTC.

The chain employs TRBV29-1 and TRBJ2-1; 7 bases are a match to TRBD1. Unmatched junction bases numbered 4, after V lost 5 bases and J lost 0 bases. CDR1 is SQVTM and CDR2 is ANQGSEA in the germline V gene. The CDR3 is 14 amino acids. The CDR3, as DNA: TGCAGCGTTCGGCCAGGGGGCTCCTACAATGAGCAGTTCTTC. Its protein is CSVRPGGSYNEQFF.

This clone was counted once. The chain recombines TRBV6-1 with TRBJ2-7, with a weak D call TRBD1 (6 bases). This CDR3 is built from 14 residues. Per the germline V gene, CDR1 is MNHNS and CDR2 is SASEGT. V lost 2 bases, J lost 7 bases, and 15 bases lay in between. CDR3 protein: CASSEQPGQWEQYF. Written as DNA, the CDR3 is TGTGCCAGCAGTGAACAGCCTGGACAGTGGGAGCAGTACTTC.

This chain joins TRBV11-3 and TRBJ1-2, with 9 bases fitting TRBD1. V dropped 3 bases and J dropped 4; count of bases not matched to a gene: 6. CDR3 size: 15 residues. The germline gives CDR1 SGHNT, CDR2 YENEEA. Here the CDR3 reads CASSLGQGTFYGYTF. The CDR3 bases are TGTGCCAGCAGCTTGGGACAGGGAACTTTCTATGGCTACACCTTC.

The chain's CDR3 is CASSPYTTRGQGSRNTIYF. CDR3 DNA: TGTGCCAGCAGTCCTTATACCACCCGGGGACAGGGATCTAGAAACACCATATATTTT. The rearrangement uses TRBV28 and TRBJ1-3; 9 bases agree with TRBD1. CDR1 is MDHEN and CDR2 is SYDVKM in the germline V gene. J was trimmed by 5 bases and V by 5 bases; bases with no gene match: 19. The CDR3 is 19 residues long. Together with reference TRBV28 and TRBJ1-3, the CDR3 gives the full variable domain: DVKVTQSSRYLVKRTGEKVFLECVQDMDHENMFWYRQDPGLGLRLIYFSYDVKMKEKGDIPEGYSVSREKKERFSLILESASTNQTSMYLCASSPYTTRGQGSRNTIYFGEGSWLTVV.

This clone has just one count. V gene TRBV4-1 combines with J gene TRBJ2-3; perhaps TRBD2 as D (5 bases). The V and J ends lost 4 bases and 1 base respectively, with 12 bases between them. The germline CDR1 and CDR2 sequences are MGHRA and YSYEKL. The CDR3 has 15 residues. The chain's CDR3 is CASSPISARTDTQYF. The CDR3 coding sequence is TGCGCCAGCAGCCCCATTAGCGCCCGCACAGATACGCAGTATTTT.

V usage is TRBV19 and J usage is TRBJ1-1; 7 bases line up with TRBD1. Per germline, CDR1 LNHDA and CDR2 SQIVND (reference sequence). The CDR3 consists of 13 residues. V lost 2 bases and J lost 6; bases outside the gene matches: 3. The CDR3 region is CASSITGVPEAFF. The CDR3 region has the DNA TGTGCCAGTAGTATAACAGGGGTACCTGAAGCTTTCTTT. Using reference TRBV19 and TRBJ1-1 for the parts outside the CDR3, the full variable domain is DGGITQSPKYLFRKEGQNVTLSCEQNLNHDAMYWYRQDPGQGLRLIYYSQIVNDFQKGDIAEGYSVSREKKESFPLTVTSAQKNPTAFYLCASSITGVPEAFFGQGTRLTVV.

The chain recombines TRBV11-3 with TRBJ2-1, with 9 nucleotides matching TRBD2. J gave up 10 bases and V 2 bases, and 9 bases lay outside the gene matches. The CDR3 has 15 amino acids. Germline loops: CDR1 SGHNT, CDR2 YENEEA. CDR3 sequence reads: CASSLSRGRAGEQFF. The CDR3 DNA reads as TGTGCCAGCAGCTTAAGCCGCGGGAGGGCAGGGGAGCAGTTCTTC. The complete variable domain, with remaining parts taken from reference TRBV11-3 and TRBJ2-1, reads EAGVVQSPRYKIIEKKQPVAFWCNPISGHNTLYWYLQNLGQGPELLIRYENEEAVDDSQLPKDRFSAERLKGVDSTLKIQPAELGDSAVYLCASSLSRGRAGEQFFGPGTRLTVL.

The rearrangement joins TRBV6-2 or TRBV6-3 to TRBJ2-1; D call uncertain. The V gene's germline CDR1 is MNHEY and CDR2 SVGEGT. With 3 bases removed from V and 7 bases from J, the gap between germline ends came to 7 bases. The CDR3 spans 12 residues. The CDR3 nucleotides are TGTGCCAGCAGTTATACCCGGAATGAGCAGTTCTTC. Translated: CASSYTRNEQFF.

The V gene is TRBV18, the J gene TRBJ1-2; D remains ambiguous. The V end lost 0 bases, the J end lost 2 bases, and 10 bases lay between the germline ends. Germline values: CDR1 KGHSH, CDR2 LQKENI. The CDR3 totals 15 residues. The CDR3 here is CASSPPSAANYGYTF. CDR3 sequence (DNA): TGTGCCAGCTCACCACCGTCCGCGGCGAACTATGGCTACACCTTC.

The rearrangement uses TRBV14 and TRBJ2-1; 7 bases align to TRBD2. V was pared by 3 bases and J by 9 bases, with 11 bases of the junction left unmatched. Germline CDR1 reads SGHDN; CDR2 reads FVKESK. The CDR3 spans 15 residues. The CDR3 is CASSQYQAGRAEQFF. The CDR3 DNA reads TGTGCCAGCAGCCAGTATCAAGCGGGACGGGCTGAGCAGTTCTTC.

The rearrangement joins TRBV24-1 to TRBJ2-3, with TRBD2 identical over 7 bases. The germline V gene has CDR1 KGHDR and CDR2 SFDVKD. The CDR3 consists of 14 residues. J was trimmed by 4 bases and V by 6 bases; bases with no gene match: 6. CDR3 bases: TGTGCCACCAGTTCTAGCGGAGGGGCAGATACGCAGTATTTT. Translation gives CATSSSGGADTQYF.

The J gene is TRBJ2-1, the V gene TRBV5-1, with a tentative D call TRBD2 (5 bases). The ends were cut back, 4 bases at V and 12 bases at J, with 20 bases in the middle. This CDR3 spans 14 amino acids. Germline assignment: CDR1 SGHRS and CDR2 YFSETQ. This chain's CDR3 is CASSQIGSHRGQFF. The CDR3 DNA sequence: TGCGCCAGCAGCCAGATCGGATCACACCGGGGGCAGTTCTTC.

The V call is TRBV3-1 (or the pseudogene TRBV3-2), the J call TRBJ2-1; no clear D gene. The germline V and J ends were trimmed by 1 base and 4 bases, with 8 bases remaining between them. There are 14 residues in the CDR3. CDR1 is LGHDT and CDR2 is YNNKEL in the germline V gene (reference sequence). CDR3 loop: CASSQATGYNEQFF. CDR3 DNA: TGTGCCAGCAGCCAAGCCACTGGTTACAATGAGCAGTTCTTC.

The chain joins TRBV5-1 to TRBJ2-3, with 7 bases fitting TRBD1. This CDR3 has 13 amino acids. Germline values: CDR1 SGHRS, CDR2 YFSETQ. Germline trimming cut 5 bases from V and 2 bases from J; bases unmatched to any gene: 2. CDR3 DNA sequence: TGCGCCAGCAGTACAGGGGACACAGATACGCAGTATTTT. As protein: CASSTGDTDTQYF. Full variable domain (remainder filled in from reference TRBV5-1 and TRBJ2-3): KAGVTQTPRYLIKTRGQQVTLSCSPISGHRSVSWYQQTPGQGLQFLFEYFSETQRNKGNFPGRFSGRQFSNSRSEMNVSTLELGDSALYLCASSTGDTDTQYFGPGTRLTVL.

The V call is TRBV4-2, the J call TRBJ2-2, with 7 nucleotides matching TRBD2. V gave up 0 bases and J gave up 3 bases; unmatched junction bases: 7. Germline V gives CDR1 LGHNA, CDR2 YNFKEQ. This CDR3 is 17 amino acids long. Here the CDR3 reads CASSQERKRGDTGELFF. The DNA of the CDR3 is TGTGCCAGCAGCCAAGAACGGAAGCGGGGTGACACCGGGGAGCTGTTTTTT.

The V and J genes are TRBV6-2 or TRBV6-3 and TRBJ2-7; TRBD1 matches at 9 bases. The CDR3 length is 19 residues. Germline loops: CDR1 MNHEY, CDR2 SVGEGT. V trimming: 0 bases; J trimming: 7 bases; junction bases outside the gene matches: 19. CDR3 sequence: CASSYSRDRDLQAHREQYF. For the CDR3, the DNA is TGTGCCAGCAGTTACTCCCGGGACAGGGACCTTCAAGCCCACCGTGAGCAGTACTTC.

This chain joins TRBV5-1 and TRBJ2-2, with D possibly being TRBD1 (5 bases). Trimming removed 2 bases at V and 5 bases at J, with 10 bases between. There are 14 residues in the CDR3. Germline loops: CDR1 SGHRS, CDR2 YFSETQ. The CDR3 DNA reads as TGCGCCAGCAGCTTTGGGCAGGGTACCGGGGAGCTGTTTTTT. Its translation is CASSFGQGTGELFF.

This clone has a single count. The V call is TRBV6-4, the J call TRBJ1-2; D is possibly TRBD1 (6 bases). This CDR3 has 15 residues. The germline V gene has CDR1 MRHNA and CDR2 SNTAGT. The ends were cut back, 4 bases at V and 4 bases at J, with 16 bases in the middle. The CDR3 nucleotides are TGTGCCAGCAGTGCAACCGGGACATCAGGCTATGGCTACACCTTC. Its translation is CASSATGTSGYGYTF.

The rearrangement links TRBV7-6 to TRBJ1-1, with 7 bases fitting TRBD1. V lost 4 bases, J lost 4 bases, and 12 bases stayed unmatched. Germline V gene data show CDR1 as SGHVS and CDR2 as FNYEAQ. The CDR3 is made up of 16 amino acids. Here the CDR3 reads CASSWTRGYGGTEAFF. The DNA of the CDR3 is TGTGCCAGCAGCTGGACCAGGGGGTACGGGGGCACTGAAGCTTTCTTT.

The chain couples TRBV5-1 to TRBJ2-7, with a tentative D call TRBD1 (5 bases). The CDR3 consists of 14 residues. Trimming pared 0 bases from V and 2 bases from J, leaving 9 bases between. The germline V gene encodes CDR1 SGHRS and CDR2 YFSETQ. The CDR3 DNA is TGCGCCAGCAGCTTGGGTGGGGCCCCCTACGAGCAGTACTTC. This gives the protein CASSLGGAPYEQYF.

This chain joins TRBV7-9 and TRBJ2-7; TRBD1 agrees at 7 bases. The V segment lost 3 bases and the J segment 1 base; nucleotides outside the gene matches: 6. The germline V gene has CDR1 SEHNR and CDR2 FQNEAQ (reference sequence). This CDR3 is 15 amino acids long. The DNA for the CDR3 is TGTGCCAGCAGCTTGGCAGTGGGACAGTCCTACGAGCAGTACTTC. Protein product: CASSLAVGQSYEQYF.

The chain carries TRBV6-4 and TRBJ2-3, with 7 bases matching TRBD2. Germline V gene sequence: CDR1 MRHNA, CDR2 SNTAGT. With V trimmed by 3 bases and J by 5 bases, 11 bases remained unmatched. The CDR3 runs to 16 residues. The DNA for the CDR3 is TGTGCCAGCAGTGAACTATTGACTAGCTATAAAGATACGCAGTATTTT. Translated, it gives CASSELLTSYKDTQYF.

This chain links TRBV20-1 with TRBJ2-5; D is unresolved. The CDR3 is made up of 11 amino acids. Trimming removed 6 bases at V and 5 bases at J, with 10 bases between. Germline CDR1 and CDR2: DFQATT and SNEGSKA (reference sequence). DNA for the CDR3: TGCAGTGCCTCCTTCGGGGAGACCCAGTACTTC. Translated: CSASFGETQYF.